Below, 16 T cell receptor beta chains from the same sample are listed, as sequenced in a study of Graves' ophthalmopathy and Graves' hyperthyroidism. RNA served as the template for amplifying TCR beta CDR3 regions. HTBI primers were used in a first-round RT-PCR, which preceded a second-round multiplex PCR. Each CDR3 protein is one row after TCRdb ran MiXCR on the multiplex PCR reads. The sample lists over 200,000 distinct CDR3 sequences, 25% to 35% seen once, with 8.5% to 9.5% in the top ten. The sample was peripheral blood. The receptors originated from a man between 45 and 60 years old with Graves' ophthalmopathy.

This clonotype was seen ten or more times. V is TRBV27 and J is TRBJ2-7; 7 bases match TRBD2. CDR1 and CDR2 (germline): MNHEY, SMNVEV (reference sequence). This CDR3 has 16 residues. V lost 5 bases to trimming and J lost 6 bases; unmatched junction nucleotides: 16. The DNA of the CDR3 is TGTGCCAGCAGTCCCGATGGCGCGGGAGACCCCAGCGAGCAGTACTTC. This sequence encodes CASSPDGAGDPSEQYF.

This clonotype was recorded many times. This chain links TRBV12-3 or TRBV12-4 with TRBJ2-2; D assignment may be TRBD1 or TRBD2 (5 bases each). Between the trimmed V and J ends, which lost 4 bases and 3 bases, there was a span of 18 bases. This CDR3 has 17 residues. CDR3 DNA: TGTGCCAGCAGTTCACCATCGGGACGGGCCCACACCGGGGAGCTGTTTTTT. It specifies CASSSPSGRAHTGELFF.

This clonotype showed up many times. The rearrangement joins TRBV6-1 to TRBJ2-7; D unclear. The V end was cut by 6 bases, the J end by 0 bases, with 6 bases between. Germline-derived CDR1 and CDR2 are MNHNS and SASEGT. This CDR3 comprises 12 residues. For the CDR3, the DNA is TGTGCCAGCAGCAGTCGCTCCTACGAGCAGTACTTC. This codes for CASSSRSYEQYF.

This clonotype was counted many times. The chain has TRBV19 and TRBJ2-1; TRBD1 matches 9 bases. J was trimmed by 6 bases and V by 5 bases; bases with no gene match: 8. The V gene's germline CDR1 is LNHDA and CDR2 SQIVND (reference sequence). The CDR3 contains 15 residues. The CDR3 spells CASSLGGQGFNEQFF. The DNA of the CDR3 is TGTGCCAGTAGTCTTGGGGGACAGGGATTCAATGAGCAGTTCTTC. The full variable domain, its missing parts supplied by reference TRBV19 and TRBJ2-1, is DGGITQSPKYLFRKEGQNVTLSCEQNLNHDAMYWYRQDPGQGLRLIYYSQIVNDFQKGDIAEGYSVSREKKESFPLTVTSAQKNPTAFYLCASSLGGQGFNEQFFGPGTRLTVL.

This clonotype was observed a handful of times. The chain employs TRBV12-3 or TRBV12-4 and TRBJ1-1; D perhaps matches TRBD1 (5 bases). The CDR3 totals 12 residues. The V end was cut by 7 bases, the J end by 12 bases, with 18 bases between. CDR3: CASTLAGTTTFF. CDR3 in DNA: TGTGCCAGCACCCTAGCAGGGACCACAACTTTCTTT.

In nucleotides, the CDR3 is TGTGCCAGCAGCTTAGCGCTAGGAGAAGAGACCCAGTACTTC. Translation gives CASSLALGEETQYF. The chain recombines TRBV7-9 with TRBJ2-5; D is undetermined. From germline, CDR1 is SEHNR and CDR2 FQNEAQ (reference sequence). Between the trimmed V and J ends, which lost 0 bases and 3 bases, there was a span of 8 bases. The CDR3 contains 14 residues.

The chain is built from TRBV15 and TRBJ1-1; 8 bases line up with TRBD1. Germline V CDR1 and CDR2: LNHNV, YYDKDF (reference sequence). V trimming: 3 bases; J trimming: 2 bases; junction bases outside the gene matches: 5. The CDR3 is 15 residues long. The CDR3 loop is CATSSGTGRNTEAFF. For the CDR3, the DNA is TGTGCCACCAGCAGTGGGACAGGACGAAACACTGAAGCTTTCTTT.

At least ten counts were recorded for this clonotype. The rearrangement links TRBV11-2 to TRBJ1-2, with D possibly being TRBD1 (5 bases). Germline V gene sequence: CDR1 SGHAT, CDR2 FQNNGV. The CDR3 covers 14 residues. V was cut by 2 bases and J by 4 bases, with 11 bases left in between. In DNA form, the CDR3 reads TGTGCCAGCAGCTTAAATGGACACGCCTATGGCTACACCTTC. Its translation is CASSLNGHAYGYTF.

This clonotype has a count of ten or more. This chain connects TRBV6-2 or TRBV6-3 to TRBJ2-1, with a weak D call TRBD2 (5 bases). Germline loops: CDR1 MNHEY, CDR2 SVGEGT. This CDR3 is built from 12 residues. V lost 5 bases and J 7 bases, leaving 9 bases between the germline ends. For the CDR3, the DNA is TGTGCCAGCAGTCAGACGGGAAATGAGCAGTTCTTC. Protein: CASSQTGNEQFF.

This clonotype was detected many times. The CDR3 spells CASSSGGFQPQHF. The CDR3 bases are TGTGCCAGCAGTTCTGGGGGGTTCCAACCCCAGCATTTT. V is TRBV12-3 or TRBV12-4 and J is TRBJ1-5; possible D gene TRBD1, 5 bases. The CDR3 is 13 residues long. V was trimmed by 4 bases and J by 10 bases, leaving 14 bases between them.

This clonotype was observed a few times. The gene calls are TRBV30 and TRBJ2-6; possibly TRBD1 for D (6 bases). The CDR3 has 17 residues. The ends were cut back, 3 bases at V and 2 bases at J, with 17 bases in the middle. Germline CDR1 is GTSNPN and CDR2 is SVGIG (reference sequence). Here the CDR3 DNA reads TGTGCCTGGAGGGAGAAAGGTCAGGGGACTGGGGCCAACGTCCTGACTTTC. Translation: CAWREKGQGTGANVLTF.

This clonotype has just a few counts. The chain carries TRBV6-1 and TRBJ1-2; D is ambiguous. The germline V and J ends were trimmed by 8 bases and 4 bases, with 11 bases remaining between them. Germline V gene data show CDR1 as MNHNS and CDR2 as SASEGT. There are 12 residues in the CDR3. The CDR3 spells CASALQSYGYTF. CDR3 nucleotide sequence: TGTGCCAGCGCATTGCAGTCCTATGGCTACACCTTC.

This clonotype was seen repeatedly, ten times or more. The V and J genes are TRBV6-5 and TRBJ2-7; 9 nucleotides line up with TRBD2. In germline, CDR1 is MNHEY, CDR2 SVGAGI. V lost 0 bases to trimming and J lost 6 bases; unmatched junction nucleotides: 9. The CDR3 contains 16 residues. The CDR3 DNA sequence: TGTGCCAGCAGTTACTCCCCAGCGGGAGGCTCCATCGAGCAGTACTTC. It translates to CASSYSPAGGSIEQYF.

The gene calls are TRBV30 and TRBJ1-1; D not resolved. The V gene lost 5 bases and the J gene lost 8 bases, with 9 bases spanning the gap. CDR1 GTSNPN and CDR2 SVGIG come from the germline V gene (reference sequence). There are 10 residues in the CDR3. The CDR3 region is CAWRGTEAFF. The CDR3 DNA reads as TGTGCCTGGCGAGGCACAGAAGCTTTCTTT. Looking up the rest from reference TRBV30 and TRBJ1-1 gives the full variable domain: SQTIHQWPATLVQPVGSPLSLECTVEGTSNPNLYWYRQAAGRGLQLLFYSVGIGQISSEVPQNLSASRPQDRQFILSSKKLLLSDSGFYLCAWRGTEAFFGQGTRLTVV.

This chain links TRBV7-2 with TRBJ2-7; 7 bases match TRBD1. J gave up 7 bases and V 2 bases, and 5 bases lay outside the gene matches. Germline assignment: CDR1 SGHTA and CDR2 FQGNSA. The CDR3 totals 13 residues. DNA for the CDR3: TGTGCCAGCAGCTTAACAGGGGTCGGTGAGCAGTACTTC. Translating it yields CASSLTGVGEQYF.

This clonotype has ten or more counts. The chain recombines TRBV6-2 or TRBV6-3 with TRBJ2-5; maybe TRBD2 (7 bases). V lost 5 bases to trimming and J lost 4 bases, with 11 bases between them. This CDR3 spans 13 amino acids. Germline CDR1 is MNHEY and CDR2 is SVGEGT. CDR3 protein: CASSQGGGETQYF. The CDR3 DNA follows: TGTGCCAGCAGTCAAGGGGGGGGAGAGACCCAGTACTTC.